The clone carrying this TCR beta chain was observed a few times. The data originate from a study of beta chain features in type 1 diabetes. This CDR3 region has 15 residues. CDR1 is SGHTA and CDR2 is FQGNSA in the germline V gene. The V and J ends lost 5 bases and 2 bases, in that order; junction bases with no gene match: 6. Every isolated RNA sample was fully reverse transcribed, so sequencing captured expressed TCRB transcripts. The repertoire was sequenced with immunoSEQ multiplex PCR; TCRdb's copy has only in-frame clones and lacks some. The data show 350,000 to 450,000 clones, over 11% seen once.

The specimen was naive CD4+ T cells from blood. The sequence was obtained from a man aged 30-40 years in good health. J is TRBJ2-5 and V is TRBV7-2; 9 nucleotides line up with TRBD1. CDR3 protein: CASSIGQGLQETQYF. CDR3 DNA: TGTGCCAGCAGCATCGGACAGGGGCTACAAGAGACCCAGTACTTC.